One and the same sample provided the 23 T cell receptor beta chains below, sequenced in a study of cytomegalovirus exposure and HLA in healthy donors (TCRdb year 2017). Library generation was performed with the immunoSEQ multiplex PCR assay. For the multiplex PCR, a mixture combining 60 forward primers for TCR Vbeta segments and 13 reverse primers for TCR Jbeta segments was used. TCRdb obtained this table from immuneACCESS and retained in-frame rearrangements with V and J assigned. These tables miss some clones; where compared with another copy, unresolved V genes account for less than half of the shortfall, and the remainder is unexplained. The sample table lists 95,000 to 150,000 clones, over 60% of them with a count of one. The ten largest make up less than 2% of the sample. Sequenced material: PBMCs. Receptors were obtained from a man in his late teens or twenties in good health and CMV-seronegative.

V and J are TRBV5-1 and TRBJ1-2, with D unclear. Between the trimmed V and J ends, which lost 3 bases and 4 bases, there was a span of 10 bases. There are 13 residues in the CDR3. Germline V CDR1 and CDR2: SGHRS, YFSETQ. Written as DNA, the CDR3 is TGCGCCAGCAGCTCCTCTCCAGTCTATGGCTACACCTTC. Residues: CASSSSPVYGYTF.

The chain is built from TRBV27 and TRBJ2-1, with 9 bases lining up with TRBD2. The CDR3 spans 16 residues. Germline V gene data show CDR1 as MNHEY and CDR2 as SMNVEV (reference sequence). J was trimmed by 7 bases and V by 6 bases; bases with no gene match: 13. CDR3 DNA sequence: TGTGCCAGCAGCCCGGTCGGTAGCGGGAGTTGGAATGAGCAGTTCTTC. Residues: CASSPVGSGSWNEQFF.

This clone was counted a few times. The chain is built from TRBV28 and TRBJ2-2; D perhaps matches TRBD1 (5 bases). In germline, CDR1 is MDHEN, CDR2 SYDVKM. V lost 8 bases to trimming and J lost 3 bases, with 10 bases between them. CDR3 length: 13 residues. CDR3 region: CASGQGYTGELFF. The CDR3 DNA is TGTGCCAGCGGGCAGGGATACACCGGGGAGCTGTTTTTT.

This sequence joins TRBV6-1 and TRBJ1-4, with D unresolved. The CDR3 is made up of 13 amino acids. The germline gives CDR1 MNHNS, CDR2 SASEGT. V was pared by 11 bases and J by 5 bases, with 15 bases between. This chain's CDR3 is CAVSPLSNEKLFF. The CDR3 DNA reads as TGTGCCGTCTCCCCACTGAGCAATGAAAAACTGTTTTTT.

The chain employs TRBV27 and TRBJ2-1; 9 bases are shared with TRBD2. V dropped 5 bases and J dropped 6; count of bases not matched to a gene: 8. This CDR3 comprises 15 residues. Germline V lookup: CDR1 MNHEY, CDR2 SMNVEV (reference sequence). The CDR3 DNA is TGTGCCAGCAGTCTGCGGGAGGGCCGGGGCAATGAGCAGTTCTTC. It specifies CASSLREGRGNEQFF.

J is TRBJ1-1 and V is TRBV10-1; 8 positions agree with TRBD1. The CDR3 extends over 13 amino acids. Germline assignment: CDR1 WNHNN and CDR2 SYGVQD (reference sequence). Trimming took 5 bases from V and 5 from J; bases not matched to a gene: 4. CDR3 coding DNA: TGCGCCAGCAGTCTCACAGGGGGTACTGAAGCTTTCTTT. This encodes CASSLTGGTEAFF.

The CDR3 DNA follows: TGTGCCAGCACATCGACGGGCGGGGCCTACGAGCAGTACTTC. It translates to CASTSTGGAYEQYF. The genes are TRBV6-5 and TRBJ2-7, with a weak D call TRBD2 (6 bases). V dropped 7 bases and J dropped 2 bases, with 15 bases sitting between them. CDR1 is MNHEY and CDR2 is SVGAGI in the germline V gene. The CDR3 is 14 amino acids.

This clone was found a few times. The chain links TRBV5-6 to TRBJ1-2; TRBD1 agrees at 10 bases. The CDR3 is made up of 14 amino acids. The germline V gene encodes CDR1 SGHDT and CDR2 YYEEEE. With 4 bases clipped from V and 2 bases from J, the junction kept 2 bases outside the gene matches. The CDR3 DNA follows: TGTGCCAGCAGCCAGGACAGGGGGAACTATGGCTACACCTTC. Residues: CASSQDRGNYGYTF.

This clone has just one count. The chain joins TRBV5-1 to TRBJ1-1; perhaps TRBD1 as D (6 bases). The V end lost 3 bases, the J end lost 4 bases, and 22 bases lay between the germline ends. Germline assignment: CDR1 SGHRS and CDR2 YFSETQ. The CDR3 runs 17 residues. Here the CDR3 DNA reads TGCGCCAGCAGCTCCTCCCTTGACAGGCAAGGTGGCACTGAAGCTTTCTTT. Amino acids: CASSSSLDRQGGTEAFF.

The chain recombines TRBV9 with TRBJ2-7, with D perhaps TRBD2 (5 bases). This CDR3 contains 16 residues. V was pared by 1 base and J by 0 bases, with 14 bases between. The germline V gene encodes CDR1 SGDLS and CDR2 YYNGEE. CDR3 in DNA: TGTGCCAGCAGCGTAAATGTCGAGGGATACTCCTACGAGCAGTACTTC. Its protein is CASSVNVEGYSYEQYF.

This clone appeared a single time. The CDR3 DNA reads as TGTGCCAGCAGTTTATTGACGCGGTTGGGTAATCAGCCCCAGCATTTT. Protein sequence: CASSLLTRLGNQPQHF. The chain is built from TRBV28 and TRBJ1-5; D remains ambiguous. The V and J ends lost 1 base and 4 bases respectively, with 14 bases between them. The CDR3 is 16 residues long. Germline V gene lookup returns CDR1 MDHEN and CDR2 SYDVKM.

This chain links TRBV13 with TRBJ1-1; TRBD1 matches at 9 bases. V trimming: 4 bases; J trimming: 0 bases; junction bases outside the gene matches: 9. This CDR3 is 17 amino acids long. Germline V gene lookup returns CDR1 PRHDT and CDR2 FYEKMQ (reference sequence). The CDR3 region is CASSSYTGGTLNTEAFF. In DNA, the CDR3 is TGTGCCAGCAGCTCATACACAGGGGGCACTCTGAACACTGAAGCTTTCTTT.

As for this clone: Other DNA sequences in this sample translate to the same CDR3. This chain joins TRBV28 and TRBJ1-5, with D unclear. Germline CDR1 and CDR2: MDHEN and SYDVKM. Trimming took 1 base from V and 6 from J, leaving 4 bases between them. CDR3 size: 12 residues. CDR3 nucleotides: TGTGCCAGCAGTTTATCGGGTCAGCCCCAGCATTTT. Protein product: CASSLSGQPQHF.

The V and J genes are TRBV28 and TRBJ2-2; TRBD1 agrees at 7 bases. There are 16 residues in the CDR3. Germline CDR1 MDHEN, CDR2 SYDVKM. V lost 5 bases, J lost 0 bases, and 6 bases stayed unmatched. The CDR3 coding sequence is TGTGCCAGCAGTCCCCCGACAGGGACGAACACCGGGGAGCTGTTTTTT. The encoded protein is CASSPPTGTNTGELFF.

This rearrangement joins TRBV9 to TRBJ1-1; D is unresolved. Germline assignment: CDR1 SGDLS and CDR2 YYNGEE. The V end was cut by 4 bases, the J end by 7 bases, with 17 bases between. CDR3 length: 14 residues. DNA for the CDR3: TGTGCCAGCAGCTTCCTTGGGGAGATGAATGAAGCTTTCTTT. The encoded protein is CASSFLGEMNEAFF.

The V gene is TRBV5-1, the J gene TRBJ1-5; TRBD1 is a possible D gene (5 bases). The V end lost 2 bases, the J end lost 9 bases, and 15 bases lay between the germline ends. This CDR3 has 14 residues. The germline gives CDR1 SGHRS, CDR2 YFSETQ. The CDR3 protein is CASSFPGLIRPQHF. Written as DNA, the CDR3 is TGCGCCAGCAGCTTCCCGGGACTTATCCGGCCCCAGCATTTT. The whole variable domain, remainder taken from reference TRBV5-1 and TRBJ1-5, is KAGVTQTPRYLIKTRGQQVTLSCSPISGHRSVSWYQQTPGQGLQFLFEYFSETQRNKGNFPGRFSGRQFSNSRSEMNVSTLELGDSALYLCASSFPGLIRPQHFGDGTRLSIL.

This sequence joins TRBV15 and TRBJ1-1, with 8 bases matching TRBD1. The germline CDR1 and CDR2 sequences are LNHNV and YYDKDF (reference sequence). The CDR3 runs 15 residues. Unmatched junction bases numbered 11, after V lost 6 bases and J lost 5 bases. CDR3 residues: CATRGTRDRGTEAFF. DNA of the CDR3: TGTGCCACCAGAGGAACCCGCGACAGGGGTACTGAAGCTTTCTTT.

The chain joins TRBV30 to TRBJ1-1; no definite D call. Trimming took 0 bases from V and 0 from J, leaving 8 bases between them. CDR1 is GTSNPN, CDR2 SVGIG, per germline (reference sequence). The CDR3 length is 14 residues. CDR3 sequence reads: CAWSVFVMNTEAFF. In DNA form, the CDR3 reads TGTGCCTGGAGTGTCTTCGTAATGAACACTGAAGCTTTCTTT.

V gene TRBV9 combines with J gene TRBJ2-7, with 7 positions matching TRBD1. V was pared by 4 bases and J by 6 bases, with 7 bases of the junction left unmatched. Per the germline V gene, CDR1 is SGDLS and CDR2 is YYNGEE. The CDR3 runs 13 residues. The CDR3 DNA sequence: TGTGCCAGCAGCCCGACGGACAGGTTCGAGCAGTACTTC. This translates into CASSPTDRFEQYF.

The chain couples TRBV9 to TRBJ1-5, with D perhaps TRBD1 (5 bases). Germline assignment: CDR1 SGDLS and CDR2 YYNGEE. Trimming pared 0 bases from V and 4 bases from J, leaving 11 bases between. This CDR3 is built from 15 residues. CDR3 coding DNA: TGTGCCAGCAGCGTAGCGGGGGGGTGGAATCAGCCCCAGCATTTT. Its translation is CASSVAGGWNQPQHF.

The chain recombines TRBV30 with TRBJ2-7; the match to TRBD2 covers 11 bases. The V gene's germline CDR1 is GTSNPN and CDR2 SVGIG (reference sequence). Trimming removed 3 bases from V and 2 bases from J; junction bases left unmatched: 6. The CDR3 has 15 residues. The DNA of the CDR3 is TGTGCCTGGAGCCTGGGACTAGCGGAAACCTACGAGCAGTACTTC. This encodes CAWSLGLAETYEQYF. Complete variable domain (other parts from reference TRBV30 and TRBJ2-7): SQTIHQWPATLVQPVGSPLSLECTVEGTSNPNLYWYRQAAGRGLQLLFYSVGIGQISSEVPQNLSASRPQDRQFILSSKKLLLSDSGFYLCAWSLGLAETYEQYFGPGTRLTVT.

The V and J genes are TRBV2 and TRBJ2-5; 13 bases are shared with TRBD2. The germline V gene encodes CDR1 SNHLY and CDR2 FYNNEI. V lost 1 base to trimming and J lost 2 bases; unmatched junction nucleotides: 4. CDR3 size: 17 residues. In nucleotides, the CDR3 is TGTGCCAGCAGTGAAGGACTAGCGGGGGGATTGCAAGAGACCCAGTACTTC. It encodes CASSEGLAGGLQETQYF. Based on the CDR3 plus reference TRBV2 and TRBJ2-5, the full variable domain is EPEVTQTPSHQVTQMGQEVILRCVPISNHLYFYWYRQILGQKVEFLVSFYNNEISEKSEIFDDQFSVERPDGSNFTLKIRSTKLEDSAMYFCASSEGLAGGLQETQYFGPGTRLLVL.

V and J are TRBV25-1 and TRBJ1-1; no reliable D call. The CDR3 covers 18 residues. V lost 5 bases to trimming and J lost 5 bases, with 27 bases between them. In germline, CDR1 is MGHDK, CDR2 SYGVNS. The CDR3, as DNA: TGTGCCAGCAGTCCCACCCCCCCGGGTCTCATAAGATGGACTGAAGCTTTCTTT. Residues: CASSPTPPGLIRWTEAFF.